The source of this T cell receptor beta chain is a study of blood T cell repertoires in COVID-19. This CDR3 is 13 amino acids long. CDR1 and CDR2 from the germline V gene are SGHNT and YYREEE (reference sequence). Trimming took 4 bases from V and 8 from J; bases not matched to a gene: 5. Profiled with immunoSEQ multiplex PCR; TCRdb holds only in-frame clones, not every one. The sample lists 150,000 to 200,000 clones; 85% to 95% were seen once. Sequencing input: peripheral blood. The source of this sequence is a woman between 50 and 59 years old with acute or convalescent COVID-19. The chain couples TRBV5-4 to TRBJ1-2; 10 positions agree with TRBD1. The CDR3: CASSKTGGDGYTF. CDR3 bases: TGTGCCAGCAGCAAGACAGGGGGCGACGGCTACACCTTC.